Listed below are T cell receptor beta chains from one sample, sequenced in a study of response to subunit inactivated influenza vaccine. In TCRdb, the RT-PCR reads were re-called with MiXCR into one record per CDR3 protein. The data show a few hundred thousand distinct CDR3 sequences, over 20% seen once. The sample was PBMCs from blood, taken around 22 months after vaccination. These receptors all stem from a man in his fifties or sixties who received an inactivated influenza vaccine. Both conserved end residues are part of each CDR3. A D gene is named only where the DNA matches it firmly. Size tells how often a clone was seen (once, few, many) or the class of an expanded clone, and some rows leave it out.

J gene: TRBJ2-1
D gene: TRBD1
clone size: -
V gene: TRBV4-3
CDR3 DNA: TGCGCCAGCAGCGACAGGGGGCTCTACAATGAGCAGTTCTTC
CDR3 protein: CASSDRGLYNEQFF

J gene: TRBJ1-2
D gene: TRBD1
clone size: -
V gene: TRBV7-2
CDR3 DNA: TGTGCCAGCAGCTTAGGTGGGACAGGGCCGTATGGCTACACCTTC
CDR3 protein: CASSLGGTGPYGYTF

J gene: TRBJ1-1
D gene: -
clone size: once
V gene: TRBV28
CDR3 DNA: TGTGCCAGCAGTTCTCCCTTCAACCGGCCGGAGCCCCTGGGTGGCACTGAAGCTTTATTT
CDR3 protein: CASSSPFNRPEPLGGTEALF

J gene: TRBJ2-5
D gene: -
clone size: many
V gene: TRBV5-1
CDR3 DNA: TGCGCCAGCAGCTTGGTTGCGGAAGAGACCCAGTACTTC
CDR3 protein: CASSLVAEETQYF

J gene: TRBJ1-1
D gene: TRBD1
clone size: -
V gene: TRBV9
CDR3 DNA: TGTGCCAGCAGCAAACCGGGACAGACGAACACTGAAGCTTTCTTT
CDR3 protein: CASSKPGQTNTEAFF

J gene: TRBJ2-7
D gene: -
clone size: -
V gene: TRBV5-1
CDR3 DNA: TGCGCCAGCAGCTTGGGGTTCCTCCGGGACGAGCAGTACTTC
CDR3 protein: CASSLGFLRDEQYF

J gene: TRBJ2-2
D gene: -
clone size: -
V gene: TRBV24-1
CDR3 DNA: TGTGCCACCAGTCCCCTTTGGGGGCCCGGGGAGCTGTTTTTT
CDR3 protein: CATSPLWGPGELFF

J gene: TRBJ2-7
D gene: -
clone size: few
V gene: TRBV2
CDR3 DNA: TGTGCCAGCAGTAAAACAGGTTACGAGCAGTACTTC
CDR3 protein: CASSKTGYEQYF

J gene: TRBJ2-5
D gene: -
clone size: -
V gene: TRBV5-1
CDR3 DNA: TGCGCCAGCAGTAACGGGGCTGGAAAGACCCAGTACTTC
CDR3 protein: CASSNGAGKTQYF

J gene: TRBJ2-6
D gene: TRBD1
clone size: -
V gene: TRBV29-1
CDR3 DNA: TGCAGCGTTGAAGAAACCGGGACAGGGCCTTTGGGCGTCCTGACTTTC
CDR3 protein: CSVEETGTGPLGVLTF

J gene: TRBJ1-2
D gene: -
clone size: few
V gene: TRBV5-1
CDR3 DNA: TGCGCCAGCGGCGGCAGGGTGGACTATGGCTACACCTTC
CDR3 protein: CASGGRVDYGYTF

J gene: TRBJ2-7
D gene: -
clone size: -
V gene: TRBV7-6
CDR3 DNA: TGTGCCAGCAGCTTAGTCCCAGGGGCGACCGAGCAGTACTTC
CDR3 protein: CASSLVPGATEQYF

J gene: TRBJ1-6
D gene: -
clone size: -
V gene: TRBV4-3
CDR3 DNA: TGCGCCAGCAGCCTGGGGGCAGGTGAAGTACCCCTCCACTTT
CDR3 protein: CASSLGAGEVPLHF

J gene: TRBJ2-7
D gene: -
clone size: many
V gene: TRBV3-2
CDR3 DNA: TGTGCCAGCAGCCATACAGGACAGGGGAACAACGAGCAGTACTTC
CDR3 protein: CASSHTGQGNNEQYF

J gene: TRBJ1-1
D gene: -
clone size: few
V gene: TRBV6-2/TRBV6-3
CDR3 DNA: TGTGCCAGCAGTTACCCCGACAAGGAAGCTTTCTTT
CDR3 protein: CASSYPDKEAFF

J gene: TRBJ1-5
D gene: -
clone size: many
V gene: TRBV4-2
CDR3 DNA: TGTGCCAGCAGCCAAGCTTCGGCAGGGCGTCAGCCCCAGCATTTT
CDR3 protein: CASSQASAGRQPQHF

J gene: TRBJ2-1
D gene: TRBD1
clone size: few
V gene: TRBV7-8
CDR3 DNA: TGTGCCAGCAGCTTAGCAGGGACAGAGGTCGATGAGCAGTTCTTC
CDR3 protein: CASSLAGTEVDEQFF

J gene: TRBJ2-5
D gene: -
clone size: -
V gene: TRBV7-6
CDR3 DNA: TGTGCCAGCAGCACCGAACTAGTTGGAGAGACCCAGTACTTC
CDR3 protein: CASSTELVGETQYF

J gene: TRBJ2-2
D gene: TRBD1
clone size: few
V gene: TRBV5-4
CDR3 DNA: TGTGCCAGCAGTTCCGGGACAGGGAAGACCGGGGAGCTGTTTTTT
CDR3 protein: CASSSGTGKTGELFF

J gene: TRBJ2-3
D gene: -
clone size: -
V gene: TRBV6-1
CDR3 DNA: TGTGCCGGGGGGAAAAATCCAGATACGCAGTATTTT
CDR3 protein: CAGGKNPDTQYF

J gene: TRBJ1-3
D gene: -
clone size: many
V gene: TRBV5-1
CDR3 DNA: TGCGCCAGCAGCCCCCCAGAAAACTCTGGAAACACCATATATTTT
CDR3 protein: CASSPPENSGNTIYF

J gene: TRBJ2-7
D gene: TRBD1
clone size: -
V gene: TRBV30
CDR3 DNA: TGTGCCTGCATCCGGGACAGCTCCTACGAGCAGTACTTC
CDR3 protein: CACIRDSSYEQYF

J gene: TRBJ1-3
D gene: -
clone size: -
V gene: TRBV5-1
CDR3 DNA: TGCGCCAGCAGCGTCATCGGGGGGCCCTCTGGAAACACCATATATTTT
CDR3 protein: CASSVIGGPSGNTIYF

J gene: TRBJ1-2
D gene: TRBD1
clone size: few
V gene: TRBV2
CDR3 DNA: TGTGCCAGCAGTGAAGGGACAGGGGACTATGGCTACACCTTC
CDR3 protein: CASSEGTGDYGYTF

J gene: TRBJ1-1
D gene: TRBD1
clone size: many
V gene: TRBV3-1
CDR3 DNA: TGTGCCAGCAGCCCCACCGGACAGGCAAACACTGAAGCTTTCTTT
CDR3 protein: CASSPTGQANTEAFF

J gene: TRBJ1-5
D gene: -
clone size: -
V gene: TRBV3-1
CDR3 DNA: TGTGCCAGCAGCGAAGGGTTAGGCAGACAAGGGAATCAGCCCCAGCATTTT
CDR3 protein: CASSEGLGRQGNQPQHF